This T cell receptor beta chain is from a study of blood T cell repertoires in COVID-19. The repertoire was sequenced with immunoSEQ multiplex PCR; TCRdb's copy has only in-frame clones and lacks some. The sample contains hundreds of thousands of clones, around 92% of which appear only once. CDR3 length: 15 amino acids. The V end was cut by 5 bases, the J end by 3 bases, with 16 bases between. The germline CDR1 and CDR2 sequences are LNHDA and SQIVND (reference sequence). This chain connects TRBV19 to TRBJ1-1; D might be TRBD1 (5 bases). This TCR was recovered from a woman aged 30 to 39 with COVID-19, enrolled during active disease. The sequencing sample was made of peripheral blood. The CDR3 loop reads CASSPGLLEYTEAFF. The CDR3 region has the DNA TGTGCCAGTAGTCCGGGACTTTTAGAGTACACTGAAGCTTTCTTT. Together with reference TRBV19 and TRBJ1-1, the CDR3 gives the full variable domain: DGGITQSPKYLFRKEGQNVTLSCEQNLNHDAMYWYRQDPGQGLRLIYYSQIVNDFQKGDIAEGYSVSREKKESFPLTVTSAQKNPTAFYLCASSPGLLEYTEAFFGQGTRLTVV.